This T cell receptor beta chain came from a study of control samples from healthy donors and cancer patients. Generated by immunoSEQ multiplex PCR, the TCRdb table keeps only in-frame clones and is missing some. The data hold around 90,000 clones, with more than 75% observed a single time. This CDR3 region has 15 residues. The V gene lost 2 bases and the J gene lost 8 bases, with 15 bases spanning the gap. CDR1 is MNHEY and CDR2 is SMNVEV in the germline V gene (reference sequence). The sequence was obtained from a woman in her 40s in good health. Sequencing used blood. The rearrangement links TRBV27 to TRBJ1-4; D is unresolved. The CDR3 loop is CASSLNPGTREKLFF. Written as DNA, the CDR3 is TGTGCCAGCAGTTTAAACCCCGGTACGAGAGAAAAACTGTTTTTT. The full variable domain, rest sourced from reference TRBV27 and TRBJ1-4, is EAQVTQNPRYLITVTGKKLTVTCSQNMNHEYMSWYRQDPGLGLRQIYYSMNVEVTDKGDVPEGYKVSRKEKRNFPLILESPSPNQTSLYFCASSLNPGTREKLFFGSGTQLSVL.